Listed below are T cell receptor beta chains from one sample, sequenced in a study of monozygotic twins with inflammatory bowel disease. Each CDR3 protein gets one entry in TCRdb, which reprocessed the 5' RACE reads and gives no DNA. The sample totals 190,000 or so distinct CDR3 sequences. Source material: blood. The receptors were sampled from a human donor with ulcerative colitis or Crohn's disease, or a healthy co-twin of an affected twin (not recorded which). The CDR3 runs from the conserved cysteine through the conserved F or W.

V gene: TRBV7-3; J gene: TRBJ2-1; CDR3 protein: CASSSSMNRREQFF
V gene: TRBV12-3/TRBV12-4; J gene: TRBJ1-4; CDR3 protein: CASSLGLDRGREKLFF
V gene: TRBV5-1; J gene: TRBJ2-7; CDR3 protein: CASSLATTYYEQYF
V gene: TRBV11-1; J gene: TRBJ2-3; CDR3 protein: CASSLEGWSDTQYF
V gene: TRBV7-9; J gene: TRBJ2-1; CDR3 protein: CASVSYVPNEQFF
V gene: TRBV7-6; J gene: TRBJ2-1; CDR3 protein: CASSLRLAGLQNEQFF
V gene: TRBV5-1; J gene: TRBJ2-1; CDR3 protein: CASSLVGPIYPGAYNEQFF
V gene: TRBV11-2; J gene: TRBJ2-2; CDR3 protein: CASSRSAGRRSGELFF
V gene: TRBV5-8; J gene: TRBJ2-3; CDR3 protein: CASSLDRGDTQYF
V gene: TRBV6-5; J gene: TRBJ1-4; CDR3 protein: CASSYLGEKLFF
V gene: TRBV6-5; J gene: TRBJ1-1; CDR3 protein: CASTPGGSTEAFF
V gene: TRBV7-2; J gene: TRBJ1-5; CDR3 protein: CASSSQFSNQPQHF
V gene: TRBV12-3/TRBV12-4; J gene: TRBJ2-5; CDR3 protein: CASSLGTEQETQYF
V gene: TRBV7-8; J gene: TRBJ1-1; CDR3 protein: CASNPGHSNTEAFF
V gene: TRBV5-1; J gene: TRBJ1-5; CDR3 protein: CASSLVGGNFNQPQHF
V gene: TRBV5-5; J gene: TRBJ1-3; CDR3 protein: CASSYTGTLNTIYF
V gene: TRBV12-3/TRBV12-4; J gene: TRBJ2-2; CDR3 protein: CASSFGTVNTGELFF
V gene: TRBV20-1; J gene: TRBJ2-7; CDR3 protein: CSASPAGQGNEQYF
V gene: TRBV12-3/TRBV12-4; J gene: TRBJ2-6; CDR3 protein: CASRGGANVLTF
V gene: TRBV5-4; J gene: TRBJ1-2; CDR3 protein: CASSSGGSNYGYTF
V gene: TRBV5-8; J gene: TRBJ2-2; CDR3 protein: CASSLGPKIGELFF
V gene: TRBV2; J gene: TRBJ2-5; CDR3 protein: CASSSATSLETQYF
V gene: TRBV11-2; J gene: TRBJ1-2; CDR3 protein: CASSFGFGYTF